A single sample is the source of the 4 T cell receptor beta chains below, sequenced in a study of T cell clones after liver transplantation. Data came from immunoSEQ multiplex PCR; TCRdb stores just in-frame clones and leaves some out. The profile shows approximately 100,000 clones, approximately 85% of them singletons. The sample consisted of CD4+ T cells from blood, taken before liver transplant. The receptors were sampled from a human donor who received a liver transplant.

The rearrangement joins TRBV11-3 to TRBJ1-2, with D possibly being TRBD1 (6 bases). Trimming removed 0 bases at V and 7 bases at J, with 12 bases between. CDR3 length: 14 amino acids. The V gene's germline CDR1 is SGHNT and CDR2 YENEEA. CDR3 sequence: CASSLEPGVAGYTF. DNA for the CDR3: TGTGCCAGCAGCTTAGAACCAGGGGTTGCTGGCTACACCTTC. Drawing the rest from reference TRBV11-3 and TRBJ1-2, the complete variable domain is EAGVVQSPRYKIIEKKQPVAFWCNPISGHNTLYWYLQNLGQGPELLIRYENEEAVDDSQLPKDRFSAERLKGVDSTLKIQPAELGDSAVYLCASSLEPGVAGYTFGSGTRLTVV.

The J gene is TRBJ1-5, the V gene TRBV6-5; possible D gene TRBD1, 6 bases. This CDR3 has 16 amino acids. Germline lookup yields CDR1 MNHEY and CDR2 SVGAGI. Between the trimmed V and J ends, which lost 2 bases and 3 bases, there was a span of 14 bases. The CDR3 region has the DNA TGTGCCAGCAGTTACCGCCGGGGGGGCGTCAATCAGCCCCAGCATTTT. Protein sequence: CASSYRRGGVNQPQHF.

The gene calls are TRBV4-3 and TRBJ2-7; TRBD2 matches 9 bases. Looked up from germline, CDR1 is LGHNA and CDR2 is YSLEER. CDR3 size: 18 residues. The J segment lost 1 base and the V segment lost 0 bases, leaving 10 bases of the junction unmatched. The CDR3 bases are TGCGCCAGCAGCCAAGAAAGGACAGGTCTAGCGGGGTCCTACGAGCAGTACTTC. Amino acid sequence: CASSQERTGLAGSYEQYF.

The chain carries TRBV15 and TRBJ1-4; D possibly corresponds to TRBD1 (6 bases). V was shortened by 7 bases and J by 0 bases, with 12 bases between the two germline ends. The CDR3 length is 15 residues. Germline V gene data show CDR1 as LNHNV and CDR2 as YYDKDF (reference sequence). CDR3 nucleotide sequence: TGTGCCACCACCGGGACACTTGCAACTAATGAAAAACTGTTTTTT. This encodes CATTGTLATNEKLFF.